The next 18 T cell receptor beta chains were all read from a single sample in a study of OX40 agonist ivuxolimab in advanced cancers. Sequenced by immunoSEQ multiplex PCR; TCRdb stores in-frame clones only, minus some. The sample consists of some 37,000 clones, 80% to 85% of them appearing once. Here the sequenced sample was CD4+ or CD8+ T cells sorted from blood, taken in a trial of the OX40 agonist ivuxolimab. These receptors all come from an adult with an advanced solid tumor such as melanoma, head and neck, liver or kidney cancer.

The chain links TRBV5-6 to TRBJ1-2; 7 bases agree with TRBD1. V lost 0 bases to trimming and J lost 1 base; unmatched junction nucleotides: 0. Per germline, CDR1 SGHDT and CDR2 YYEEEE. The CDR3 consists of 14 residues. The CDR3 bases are TGTGCCAGCAGCTTGGGACAGGGTAACTATGGCTACACCTTC. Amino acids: CASSLGQGNYGYTF.

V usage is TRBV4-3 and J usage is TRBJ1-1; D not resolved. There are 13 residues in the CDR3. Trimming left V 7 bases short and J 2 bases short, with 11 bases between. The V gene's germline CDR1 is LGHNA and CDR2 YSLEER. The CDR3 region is CASTNYLNTEAFF. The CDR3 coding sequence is TGCGCCAGCACCAATTACCTCAACACTGAAGCTTTCTTT.

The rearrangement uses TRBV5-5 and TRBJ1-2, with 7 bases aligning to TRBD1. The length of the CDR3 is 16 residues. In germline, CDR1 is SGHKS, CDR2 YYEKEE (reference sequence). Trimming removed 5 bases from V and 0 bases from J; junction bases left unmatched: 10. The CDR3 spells CASSPVPDRSNYGYTF. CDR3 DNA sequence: TGTGCCAGCAGTCCCGTTCCGGACAGGTCTAACTATGGCTACACCTTC.

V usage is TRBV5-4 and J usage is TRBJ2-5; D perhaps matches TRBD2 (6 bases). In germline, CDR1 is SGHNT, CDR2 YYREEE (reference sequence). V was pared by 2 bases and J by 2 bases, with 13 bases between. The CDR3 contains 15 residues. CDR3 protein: CASSFRLSGQETQYF. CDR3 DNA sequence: TGTGCCAGCAGCTTCCGGTTGAGCGGGCAAGAGACCCAGTACTTC.

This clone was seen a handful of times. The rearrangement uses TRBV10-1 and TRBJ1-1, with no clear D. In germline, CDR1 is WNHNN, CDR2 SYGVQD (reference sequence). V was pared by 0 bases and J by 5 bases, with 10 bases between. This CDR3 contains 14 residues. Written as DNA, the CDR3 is TGCGCCAGCAGTGAGTCCCGGGGTAGGACTGAAGCTTTCTTT. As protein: CASSESRGRTEAFF.

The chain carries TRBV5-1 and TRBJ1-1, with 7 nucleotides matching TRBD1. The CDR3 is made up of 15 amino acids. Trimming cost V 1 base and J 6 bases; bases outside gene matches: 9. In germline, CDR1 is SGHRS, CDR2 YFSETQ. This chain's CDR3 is CASSLMPGGRSEAFF. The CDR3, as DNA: TGCGCCAGCAGCTTGATGCCAGGGGGTAGGTCTGAAGCTTTCTTT.

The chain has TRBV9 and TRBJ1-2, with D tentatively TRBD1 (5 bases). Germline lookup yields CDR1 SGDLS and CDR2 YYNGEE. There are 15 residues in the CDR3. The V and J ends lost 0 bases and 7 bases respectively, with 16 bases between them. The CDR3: CASSVDGAGGSGYTF. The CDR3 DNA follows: TGTGCCAGCAGCGTAGACGGTGCGGGGGGTAGTGGCTACACCTTC.

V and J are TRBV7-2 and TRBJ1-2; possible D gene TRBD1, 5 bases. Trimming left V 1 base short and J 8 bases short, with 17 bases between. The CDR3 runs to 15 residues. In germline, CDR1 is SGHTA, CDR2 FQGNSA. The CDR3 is CASSLVYSGSGGYTF. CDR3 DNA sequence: TGTGCCAGCAGCTTAGTTTACTCAGGGTCTGGAGGCTACACCTTC.

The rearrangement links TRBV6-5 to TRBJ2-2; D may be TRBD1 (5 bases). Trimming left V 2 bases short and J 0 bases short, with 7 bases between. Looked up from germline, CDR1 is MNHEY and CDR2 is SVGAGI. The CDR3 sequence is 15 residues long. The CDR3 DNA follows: TGTGCCAGCAGTTACGACAGATCGAACACCGGGGAGCTGTTTTTT. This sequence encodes CASSYDRSNTGELFF.

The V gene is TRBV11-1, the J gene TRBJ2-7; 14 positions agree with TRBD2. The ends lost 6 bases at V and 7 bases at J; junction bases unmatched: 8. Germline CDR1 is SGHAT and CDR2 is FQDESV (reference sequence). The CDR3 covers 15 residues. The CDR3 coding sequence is TGTGCCAGCAGACCGGGACTAGCGGGAGCTCCGGAGCAGTACTTC. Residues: CASRPGLAGAPEQYF. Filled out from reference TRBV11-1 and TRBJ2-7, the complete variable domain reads EAEVAQSPRYKITEKSQAVAFWCDPISGHATLYWYRQILGQGPELLVQFQDESVVDDSQLPKDRFSAERLKGVDSTLKIQPAELGDSAMYLCASRPGLAGAPEQYFGPGTRLTVT.

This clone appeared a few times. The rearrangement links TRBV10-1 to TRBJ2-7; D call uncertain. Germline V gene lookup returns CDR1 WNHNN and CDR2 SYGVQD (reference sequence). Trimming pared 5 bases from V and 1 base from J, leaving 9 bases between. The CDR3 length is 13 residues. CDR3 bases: TGCGCCAGCAGTTCCGACGGATCCTACGAGCAGTACTTC. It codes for CASSSDGSYEQYF.

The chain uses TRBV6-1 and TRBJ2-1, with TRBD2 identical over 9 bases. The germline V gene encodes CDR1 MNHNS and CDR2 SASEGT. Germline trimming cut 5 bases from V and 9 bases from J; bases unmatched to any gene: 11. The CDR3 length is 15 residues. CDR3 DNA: TGTGCCAGCAGTACTGGCGGGAGGGTAAAGGGTGAGCAGTTCTTC. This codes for CASSTGGRVKGEQFF.

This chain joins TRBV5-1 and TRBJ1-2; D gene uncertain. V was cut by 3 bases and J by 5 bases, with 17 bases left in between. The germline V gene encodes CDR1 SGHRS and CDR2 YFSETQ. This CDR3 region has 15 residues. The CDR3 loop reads CASSSERNPSYGYTF. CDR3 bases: TGCGCCAGCAGCTCCGAACGGAACCCATCATATGGCTACACCTTC.

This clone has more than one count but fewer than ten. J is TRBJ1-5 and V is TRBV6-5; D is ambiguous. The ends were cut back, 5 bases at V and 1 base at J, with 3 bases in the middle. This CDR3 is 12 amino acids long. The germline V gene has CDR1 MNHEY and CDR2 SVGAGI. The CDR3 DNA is TGTGCCAGCAGTCAAAGCAATCAGCCCCAGCATTTT. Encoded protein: CASSQSNQPQHF.

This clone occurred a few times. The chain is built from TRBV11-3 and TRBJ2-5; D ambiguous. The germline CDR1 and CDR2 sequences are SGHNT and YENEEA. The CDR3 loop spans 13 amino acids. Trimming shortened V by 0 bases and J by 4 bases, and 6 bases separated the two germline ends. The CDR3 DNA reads TGTGCCAGCAGCTTAGACTCGAGAGAGACCCAGTACTTC. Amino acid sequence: CASSLDSRETQYF.

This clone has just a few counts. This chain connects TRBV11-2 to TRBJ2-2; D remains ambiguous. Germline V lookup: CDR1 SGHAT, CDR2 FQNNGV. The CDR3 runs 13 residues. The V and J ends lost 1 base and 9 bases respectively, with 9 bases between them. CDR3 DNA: TGTGCCAGCAGCTTAGTGGCTTCCCGGGAGCTGTTTTTT. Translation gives CASSLVASRELFF.

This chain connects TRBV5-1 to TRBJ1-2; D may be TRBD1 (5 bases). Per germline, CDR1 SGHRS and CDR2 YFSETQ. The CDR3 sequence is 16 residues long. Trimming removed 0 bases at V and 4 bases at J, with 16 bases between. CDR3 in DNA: TGCGCCAGCAGCTTGGAGGGAACGGCGAGGGGCTATGGCTACACCTTC. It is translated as CASSLEGTARGYGYTF.

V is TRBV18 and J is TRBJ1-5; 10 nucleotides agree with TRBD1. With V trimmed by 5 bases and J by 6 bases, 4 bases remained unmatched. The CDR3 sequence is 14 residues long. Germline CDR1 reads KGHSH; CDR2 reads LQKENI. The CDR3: CASSTDRGLQPQHF. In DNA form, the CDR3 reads TGTGCCAGCTCAACCGACAGGGGGCTTCAGCCCCAGCATTTT.